This TCR beta chain derives from a study of long-term antiretroviral therapy in people with HIV (dated by TCRdb to 2021 to 2024). About the study as a whole: Collection of the earliest samples took place about a decade ahead of the 2015 WHO recommendation for immediate ART, at a time when ART was typically delayed until CD4 counts fell. No cross-contamination during QIAcube processing turned up in test extractions that ran a monoclonal T-cell line alongside more than 30 polyclonal samples. A retrospective serial study tested whether changes in peripheral blood TRB repertoire composition and diversity were associated with ART initiation and durable HIV suppression. Eleven of the 30 participants with HIV were female. The cohort contributed over 150 cryopreserved PBMC samples from 30 adults with confirmed HIV infection, collected serially over a mean of around 6 years (range 1-12). Broad study findings and their caveats: ART initiation was associated with a significant increase in TRB diversity, but diversity stayed significantly below transplant donor controls even after long-term ART. Expanded TRB clones identified before ART initiation dominated the repertoire at all time points, although this dominance fluctuated and declined in many PLHIV after ART. Because cell numbers in pre-ART samples were limited, unsorted PBMC were profiled instead of sorted CD4+ and CD8+ T cells. Inferences about post-ART repertoire changes were limited because no data were available on ART adherence, viral resistance or therapy changes. The samples were dated from about 2003 to 2018, and the ART regimens that were used may be less effective than current ART regimens. HIV repertoires had narrower CDR3 length ranges than controls, and the network structure suggested an antigen-experienced repertoire that shifted only slightly toward naive after ART. Owing to limited PBMC availability, only the TCR beta chain was sequenced, without alpha chain pairing.

The immunoSEQ hsTCRB v3.0 assay was used at survey level resolution for TRB variable region sequencing. The targeted TRB sequencing depth was about 40,000-50,000 T-cell genomes per sample. Pooled TRB libraries were sequenced on an Illumina MiSeq with a v3 150-cycle kit. For the original study's pipeline: Repertoire analysis was run in R within a reproducible Nextflow workflow that covered QC, data transformation and analysis. LymphoSeq2, an R package for exploring AIRR-Seq data, was used to implement the custom analyses. A handful of samples yielding fewer than 5000 total TRB sequences were excluded, leaving 188 analyzed HIV repertoires. Of the roughly 190 retained HIV repertoires, almost 60 were collected before and around 130 after ART initiation. Each repertoire was downsampled to 5000 TRB nucleotide sequences, and summary statistics were averaged across 100 downsampling iterations. Only TRB sequences with CDR3 regions of at least seven amino acids were retained for analysis. Diversity was assessed using a clonality score derived from Shannon entropy and using the Gini coefficient. Repertoire networks linked the top 5000 CDR3 amino acid sequences whenever two sequences differed by an edit distance of one. GLIPH2 predicted antigen specificity groups and MHC restriction for TRB CDR3 amino acid sequences. CDR3 amino acid sequences were matched against VDJdb and McPAS-TCR to flag known CMV, EBV, HIV or tissue antigen associations. Pre-ART, post-ART and control groups were compared with Wilcoxon signed-rank tests and Holm-Bonferroni correction. Sourced from immuneACCESS, this table was stored by TCRdb with only in-frame sequences that have V and J called. A share of the clones is absent; for the studies checked, an unresolved V gene accounts for under half, and the remainder has no known explanation. That table is the source of V, J and clone size, and D and trimming were worked out from the DNA. The sample table records about 24,000 clones; 85% to 95% of these occur just once. The top ten hold about 2.4% of the sample.

Trimmed from V: 4 bases; trimmed from J: 2 bases; junction bases lacking a gene match: 6. Based on the germline V gene, the CDR1 and CDR2 sequences are SQVTM and ANQGSEA. Taken from cysteine to phenylalanine, the CDR3 has 15 residues. The kept DNA is CDR3 alone, 45 bases in frame from the first base. A remark on this clone: The antigen this receptor binds is unknown. No base quality information exists; no much larger clone differs at one position.

Participants were included only if at least one PBMC sample before ART initiation and at least two post-ART samples were available. Every participant with HIV received treatment in the United States of America. Cryopreserved samples of about 0.9-11 million PBMC were thawed and washed before DNA extraction. At the time of the earliest PBMC sample for each participant with HIV, ages ranged from about 20 to 54 years. Each participant contributed PBMC samples from 1-4 timepoints before ART initiation and 2-8 timepoints after ART initiation, with a median of 7 samples. For every participant, serial HIV viral load, CD4+ T-cell count, ART history and demographic data were obtained. Genomic DNA was extracted from unsorted PBMC with a Qiagen kit on a QIAcube, processed in batches of 12 samples.

This chain joins TRBV29-1 to TRBJ1-4; the junction holds 8 bases that match TRBD1. The specimen comprised unsorted PBMCs, sampled 4.9 years after starting antiretroviral therapy. The origin of this receptor is a woman between 45 and 65 years old with HIV. The DNA is as follows: TGCAGCGTTGCCGGGACAGGAGGGACTAATGAAAAACTGTTTTTT. Translation gives CSVAGTGGTNEKLFF.